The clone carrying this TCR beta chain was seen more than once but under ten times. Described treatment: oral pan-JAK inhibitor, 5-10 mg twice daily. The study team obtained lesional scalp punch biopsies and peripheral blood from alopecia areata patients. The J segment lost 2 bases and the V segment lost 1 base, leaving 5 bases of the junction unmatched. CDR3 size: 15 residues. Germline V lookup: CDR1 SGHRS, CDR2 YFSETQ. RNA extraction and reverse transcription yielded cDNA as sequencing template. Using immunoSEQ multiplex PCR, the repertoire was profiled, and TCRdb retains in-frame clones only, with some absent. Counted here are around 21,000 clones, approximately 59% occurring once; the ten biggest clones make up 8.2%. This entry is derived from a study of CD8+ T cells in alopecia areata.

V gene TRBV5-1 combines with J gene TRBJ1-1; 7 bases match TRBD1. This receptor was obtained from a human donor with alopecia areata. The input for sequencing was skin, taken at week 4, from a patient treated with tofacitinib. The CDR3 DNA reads TGCGCCAGCAGCTTGACGGGGACAGCTAACACTGAAGCTTTCTTT. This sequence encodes CASSLTGTANTEAFF.